These 29 T cell receptor beta chains came from one sample sequenced in a study of T cell repertoires in cytomegalovirus infection. Via MiXCR, TCRdb re-called the reads, giving one row per CDR3 protein. The repertoire includes a few hundred thousand distinct CDR3 sequences, around a quarter of them detected once, and approximately 13% sits in the top ten. The sample comprised PBMCs. Receptors originate from a human donor in good health (CMV status not recorded). Some clones in this sample may be carry-over from other donors' samples.

This clonotype was seen at least ten times. DNA for the CDR3: TGTGCCAGCAGCTTGCGTTTAGCTAATGAAAAACTGTTTTTT. It encodes CASSLRLANEKLFF. V usage is TRBV7-2 and J usage is TRBJ1-4; D remains unclear. This CDR3 contains 14 residues. Trimming left V 3 bases short and J 3 bases short, with 8 bases between. Germline CDR1 and CDR2: SGHTA and FQGNSA.

The chain employs TRBV11-2 and TRBJ1-1; tentative D call: TRBD1 (5 bases). This CDR3 region has 14 residues. Germline lookup yields CDR1 SGHAT and CDR2 FQNNGV. V lost 2 bases, J lost 3 bases, and 10 bases lay in between. The CDR3 loop is CASSLTFRDTEAFF. CDR3 in DNA: TGTGCCAGCAGCTTAACATTCAGGGACACTGAAGCTTTCTTT.

Ten or more counts support this clonotype. This chain connects TRBV7-6 to TRBJ1-1; possibly TRBD1 for D (6 bases). The length of the CDR3 is 15 residues. Deletions cut 5 bases from V and 0 bases from J, with 13 bases between. Germline V gene lookup returns CDR1 SGHVS and CDR2 FNYEAQ. CDR3 sequence: CASSRSTGVNTEAFF. CDR3 nucleotide sequence: TGTGCCAGCAGCCGATCGACAGGAGTGAACACTGAAGCTTTCTTT.

This clonotype was seen only a few times. The V gene is TRBV24-1, the J gene TRBJ1-2; 7 bases fit TRBD1. The CDR3 runs to 14 residues. The V and J ends lost 5 bases and 4 bases, in that order; junction bases with no gene match: 6. Germline CDR1 and CDR2: KGHDR and SFDVKD. Here the CDR3 reads CATSGQGGGYGYTF. In nucleotides, the CDR3 is TGTGCCACCAGTGGACAGGGAGGGGGCTATGGCTACACCTTC.

The J gene is TRBJ2-1, the V gene TRBV2, with TRBD2 identical over 7 bases. The CDR3 is 14 amino acids. The V gene end was trimmed by 5 bases and the J gene end by 7 bases; junction bases not matched to a gene: 8. Germline V gene data show CDR1 as SNHLY and CDR2 as FYNNEI. CDR3 protein: CASSTRTRGNEQFF. Written as DNA, the CDR3 is TGTGCCAGCAGTACCCGGACTAGAGGGAATGAGCAGTTCTTC. The full variable domain, in which reference TRBV2 and TRBJ2-1 provide the parts outside the CDR3, is EPEVTQTPSHQVTQMGQEVILRCVPISNHLYFYWYRQILGQKVEFLVSFYNNEISEKSEIFDDQFSVERPDGSNFTLKIRSTKLEDSAMYFCASSTRTRGNEQFFGPGTRLTVL.

The table lists this clonotype with a few counts. The rearrangement joins TRBV29-1 to TRBJ1-1; D might be TRBD1 (5 bases). This CDR3 comprises 11 residues. Germline V gives CDR1 SQVTM, CDR2 ANQGSEA. Trimming pared 5 bases from V and 5 bases from J, leaving 9 bases between. The CDR3 sequence: CSVQGRTEAFF. CDR3 DNA: TGCAGCGTTCAGGGTAGGACTGAAGCTTTCTTT.

In its sample, this clonotype was seen a few times. The chain carries TRBV10-2 and TRBJ1-2; D is perhaps TRBD1 (5 bases). The V end was cut by 5 bases, the J end by 4 bases, with 20 bases between. Per the germline V gene, CDR1 is WSHSY and CDR2 is SAAADI. CDR3 length: 16 amino acids. The CDR3 DNA sequence: TGCGCCAGCAGTTATCAGGCCGGACATGATGGCTATGGCTACACCTTC. As protein: CASSYQAGHDGYGYTF.

The chain carries TRBV6-2 or TRBV6-3 and TRBJ2-2, with TRBD2 matching 9 bases. The J segment lost 6 bases and the V segment lost 8 bases, leaving 13 bases of the junction unmatched. The CDR3 covers 16 residues. In germline, CDR1 is MNHEY, CDR2 SVGEGT. CDR3 sequence (DNA): TGTGCCAGCGCAAAACTAGCGGGCGGAGCCCCCGGGGAGCTGTTTTTT. Residues: CASAKLAGGAPGELFF.

The table lists this clonotype with a few counts. The chain has TRBV29-1 and TRBJ2-1; D might be TRBD2 (6 bases). Germline loops: CDR1 SQVTM, CDR2 ANQGSEA. CDR3 length equals 13 residues. Trimming left V 2 bases short and J 7 bases short, with 12 bases between. The CDR3 protein is CSVEILRGNEQFF. As DNA, the CDR3 is TGCAGCGTTGAAATCTTGCGGGGTAATGAGCAGTTCTTC.

The chain joins TRBV7-9 to TRBJ2-5; 7 nucleotides agree with TRBD1. J lost 3 bases, V lost 1 base, and 8 bases had no gene match. Germline V gives CDR1 SEHNR, CDR2 FQNEAQ (reference sequence). This CDR3 spans 16 amino acids. CDR3: CASSLEGFGTEETQYF. The CDR3 DNA reads TGTGCCAGCAGCTTAGAGGGTTTTGGGACAGAAGAGACCCAGTACTTC.

This clonotype occurred a few times. The chain has TRBV12-3 or TRBV12-4 and TRBJ2-1; possible D gene TRBD2, 5 bases. This CDR3 contains 12 residues. The ends were cut back, 3 bases at V and 5 bases at J, with 5 bases in the middle. The chain's CDR3 is CASSFGNNEQFF. The CDR3 DNA follows: TGTGCCAGCAGTTTCGGGAACAATGAGCAGTTCTTC.

V and J are TRBV29-1 and TRBJ2-1; 14 nucleotides align to TRBD2. The CDR3 has 19 residues. Germline V gene lookup returns CDR1 SQVTM and CDR2 ANQGSEA. The junction had 10 bases not matched to a gene; V was cut back by 1 base and J by 2 bases. CDR3 coding DNA: TGCAGCGTTGAAGGGACTAGCGGGAGGCCTCCCAACCCCTACAATGAGCAGTTCTTC. Translating gives CSVEGTSGRPPNPYNEQFF.

The J gene is TRBJ2-7, the V gene TRBV7-2, with 8 positions matching TRBD2. The J segment lost 9 bases and the V segment lost 5 bases, leaving 12 bases of the junction unmatched. The CDR3 length is 14 residues. The germline V gene has CDR1 SGHTA and CDR2 FQGNSA. The CDR3 DNA reads as TGTGCCAGCAGCGCCCGATGGGGGGCGGGGGGGCAGTACGTC. This sequence encodes CASSARWGAGGQYV.

This clonotype occurred a few times. One end of the junction is discordant with germline, which a read error may explain. The chain couples TRBV7-2 to TRBJ2-1, with D unresolved. Germline V CDR1 and CDR2: SGHTA, FQGNSA. The CDR3 extends over 12 amino acids. CDR3: CASSSDAYDLIF. Written as DNA, the CDR3 is TGTGCCAGCAGCTCCGACGCGTATGACCTGATCTTC.

This clonotype was seen only a few times. This chain connects TRBV11-2 to TRBJ2-2; 9 nucleotides line up with TRBD1. Germline CDR1 is SGHAT and CDR2 is FQNNGV. V lost 6 bases to trimming and J lost 7 bases; unmatched junction nucleotides: 6. CDR3 size: 14 residues. CDR3 residues: CASRPNRGRGELFF. CDR3 DNA sequence: TGTGCCAGCAGGCCTAACAGGGGGCGCGGGGAGCTGTTTTTT.

This clonotype was counted a few times. The chain recombines TRBV3-1 with TRBJ1-2; D gene uncertain. V was pared by 1 base and J by 4 bases, with 10 bases between. CDR1 and CDR2 (germline): LGHDT, YNNKEL (reference sequence). The CDR3 length is 14 residues. CDR3 DNA: TGTGCCAGCAGCCAAGGAGAGGGTCCCTATGGCTACACCTTC. Residues: CASSQGEGPYGYTF.

V usage is TRBV12-3 or TRBV12-4 and J usage is TRBJ2-7; unclear D gene. V lost 6 bases to trimming and J lost 5 bases, with 14 bases between them. This CDR3 spans 13 amino acids. The CDR3 region is CASSSGLRDEQYF. In DNA form, the CDR3 reads TGTGCCAGCAGCTCAGGATTAAGGGACGAGCAGTACTTC.

This clonotype has more than one count but fewer than ten. This sequence joins TRBV6-6 and TRBJ2-5; perhaps TRBD1 as D (5 bases). Deletions cut 7 bases from V and 4 bases from J, with 13 bases between. CDR3 length: 13 amino acids. Per the germline V gene, CDR1 is MNHNY and CDR2 is SVGAGI (reference sequence). CDR3 sequence reads: CASTPTARETQYF. Written as DNA, the CDR3 is TGTGCCAGCACCCCGACAGCGAGAGAGACCCAGTACTTC.

The chain is built from TRBV11-2 and TRBJ2-2, with D perhaps TRBD2 (6 bases). Germline lookup yields CDR1 SGHAT and CDR2 FQNNGV. Trimming took off 0 bases at V and 12 bases at J, with 14 bases between the two ends. The CDR3 has 14 amino acids. The CDR3 DNA reads as TGTGCCAGCAGCTTAGATGGGAAAGGGAGGCAGCTGTTTTTT. As protein: CASSLDGKGRQLFF.

This clonotype was seen ten or more times. The chain links TRBV7-2 to TRBJ1-4; 10 nucleotides agree with TRBD1. J lost 6 bases, V lost 5 bases, and 6 bases had no gene match. Per the germline V gene, CDR1 is SGHTA and CDR2 is FQGNSA. This CDR3 is built from 15 residues. The CDR3 nucleotides are TGTGCCAGCAGCCCACGACAGGGGGCGGATGAAAAACTGTTTTTT. Translating it yields CASSPRQGADEKLFF.

The rearrangement links TRBV7-9 to TRBJ1-1; D is undetermined. This CDR3 has 12 residues. Trimming shortened V by 2 bases and J by 6 bases, and 7 bases separated the two germline ends. Germline V gene sequence: CDR1 SEHNR, CDR2 FQNEAQ (reference sequence). The CDR3 DNA follows: TGTGCCAGCAGCTTATTGAGTGCTGAAGCTTTCTTT. It is translated as CASSLLSAEAFF.

At least ten counts were recorded for this clonotype. The chain recombines TRBV7-8 with TRBJ1-4; possibly TRBD1 for D (6 bases). CDR3 length equals 17 residues. V gave up 3 bases and J gave up 8 bases, with 22 bases separating them. From germline, CDR1 is SGHVS and CDR2 FQNEAQ. The CDR3: CASSLRPGGPAAEKLFF. The CDR3 region has the DNA TGTGCCAGCAGCTTGAGGCCGGGGGGCCCGGCCGCGGAAAAACTGTTTTTT.

This chain links TRBV5-6 with TRBJ1-5; D remains ambiguous. Trimming shortened V by 5 bases and J by 4 bases, and 16 bases separated the two germline ends. Germline loops: CDR1 SGHDT, CDR2 YYEEEE. The length of the CDR3 is 15 residues. The CDR3 DNA sequence: TGTGCCAGCAGTGCCGGCCCCTTTCGAAATCAGCCCCAGCATTTT. It translates to CASSAGPFRNQPQHF. Full variable domain (missing parts from reference TRBV5-6 and TRBJ1-5): DAGVTQSPTHLIKTRGQQVTLRCSPKSGHDTVSWYQQALGQGPQFIFQYYEEEERQRGNFPDRFSGHQFPNYSSELNVNALLLGDSALYLCASSAGPFRNQPQHFGDGTRLSIL.

This clonotype appeared a few times. This sequence joins TRBV11-3 and TRBJ2-5; 10 bases line up with TRBD1. The CDR3 length is 15 residues. Per germline, CDR1 SGHNT and CDR2 YENEEA. J gave up 3 bases and V 5 bases, and 6 bases lay outside the gene matches. The CDR3 loop is CASSPGQGVEETQYF. The CDR3 bases are TGTGCCAGCAGCCCCGGACAGGGGGTCGAAGAGACCCAGTACTTC.

The rearrangement joins TRBV20-1 to TRBJ2-3; 12 nucleotides line up with TRBD2. The CDR3 length is 17 residues. CDR1 is DFQATT and CDR2 is SNEGSKA in the germline V gene (reference sequence). The V and J ends lost 5 bases and 0 bases, in that order; junction bases with no gene match: 9. The CDR3 loop is CSAPGLAGIWSTDTQYF. DNA for the CDR3: TGCAGTGCTCCCGGACTAGCGGGGATATGGAGCACAGATACGCAGTATTTT.

This chain uses TRBV3-1 with TRBJ1-2, with TRBD1 as a possible D gene (6 bases). The V gene lost 4 bases and the J gene lost 8 bases, with 20 bases spanning the gap. This CDR3 region has 15 residues. The germline V gene has CDR1 LGHDT and CDR2 YNNKEL (reference sequence). CDR3 amino acids: CASSPTKKSGAGYTF. In DNA form, the CDR3 reads TGTGCCAGCAGCCCGACTAAGAAATCAGGGGCCGGCTACACCTTC.

The chain joins TRBV6-2 or TRBV6-3 to TRBJ2-7; the D is unclear. V lost 7 bases, J lost 0 bases, and 10 bases lay in between. From germline, CDR1 is MNHEY and CDR2 SVGEGT. There are 13 residues in the CDR3. The chain's CDR3 is CASNRAASYEQYV. The CDR3 DNA follows: TGTGCCAGCAACCGGGCAGCCTCCTACGAGCAGTACGTC.

The chain joins TRBV19 to TRBJ1-2; D call uncertain. With 6 bases removed from V and 2 bases from J, the gap between germline ends came to 13 bases. Germline CDR1 is LNHDA and CDR2 is SQIVND (reference sequence). The CDR3 has 14 amino acids. CDR3 amino acids: CASRPTGMNYGYTF. The CDR3 DNA follows: TGTGCCAGTAGACCCACCGGCATGAACTATGGCTACACCTTC. Together with reference TRBV19 and TRBJ1-2, the CDR3 gives the full variable domain: DGGITQSPKYLFRKEGQNVTLSCEQNLNHDAMYWYRQDPGQGLRLIYYSQIVNDFQKGDIAEGYSVSREKKESFPLTVTSAQKNPTAFYLCASRPTGMNYGYTFGSGTRLTVV.

This clonotype has more than one count but fewer than ten. The junction departs from germline at one end; a sequencing error may be responsible. CDR3 nucleotide sequence: TGTGCCACCAGTAGGCCTACCTCAAGCCCCGGGGAGCTGTTTTTT. Translated, it gives CATSRPTSSPGELFF. V is TRBV12-3 or TRBV12-4 and J is TRBJ2-2; D ambiguous. There are 15 residues in the CDR3.